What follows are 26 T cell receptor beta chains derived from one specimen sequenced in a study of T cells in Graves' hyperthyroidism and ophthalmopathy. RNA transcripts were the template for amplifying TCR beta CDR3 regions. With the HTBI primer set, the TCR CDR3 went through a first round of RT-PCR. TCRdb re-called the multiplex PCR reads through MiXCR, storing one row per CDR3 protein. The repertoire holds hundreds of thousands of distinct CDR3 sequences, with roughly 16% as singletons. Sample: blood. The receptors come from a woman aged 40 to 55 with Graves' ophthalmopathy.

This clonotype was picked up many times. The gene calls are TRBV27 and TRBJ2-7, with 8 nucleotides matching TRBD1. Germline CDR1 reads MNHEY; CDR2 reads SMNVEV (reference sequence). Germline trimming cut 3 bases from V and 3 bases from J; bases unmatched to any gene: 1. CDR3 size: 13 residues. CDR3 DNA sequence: TGTGCCAGCAGTTTCGGGACAGGCTACGAGCAGTACTTC. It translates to CASSFGTGYEQYF.

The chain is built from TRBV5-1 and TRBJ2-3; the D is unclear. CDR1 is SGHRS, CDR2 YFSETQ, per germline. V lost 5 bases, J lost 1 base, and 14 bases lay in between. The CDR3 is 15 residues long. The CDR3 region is CASSPRVYGTDTQYF. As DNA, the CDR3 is TGCGCCAGCAGTCCTAGGGTTTATGGCACAGATACGCAGTATTTT.

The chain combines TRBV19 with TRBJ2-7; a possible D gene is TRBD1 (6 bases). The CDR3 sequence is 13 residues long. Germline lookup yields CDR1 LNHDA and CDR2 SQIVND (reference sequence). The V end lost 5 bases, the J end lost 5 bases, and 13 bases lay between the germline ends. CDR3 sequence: CASSPTGNDEQYF. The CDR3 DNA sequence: TGTGCCAGTAGTCCCACAGGGAACGACGAGCAGTACTTC.

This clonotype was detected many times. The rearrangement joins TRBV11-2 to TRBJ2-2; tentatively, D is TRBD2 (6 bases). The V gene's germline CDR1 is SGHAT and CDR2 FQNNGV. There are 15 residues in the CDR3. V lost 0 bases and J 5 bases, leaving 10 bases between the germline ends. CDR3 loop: CASSLDIGGTGELFF. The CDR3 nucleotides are TGTGCCAGCAGCTTAGATATAGGAGGGACCGGGGAGCTGTTTTTT. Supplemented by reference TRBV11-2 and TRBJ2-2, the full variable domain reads EAGVAQSPRYKIIEKRQSVAFWCNPISGHATLYWYQQILGQGPKLLIQFQNNGVVDDSQLPKDRFSAERLKGVDSTLKIQPAKLEDSAVYLCASSLDIGGTGELFFGEGSRLTVL.

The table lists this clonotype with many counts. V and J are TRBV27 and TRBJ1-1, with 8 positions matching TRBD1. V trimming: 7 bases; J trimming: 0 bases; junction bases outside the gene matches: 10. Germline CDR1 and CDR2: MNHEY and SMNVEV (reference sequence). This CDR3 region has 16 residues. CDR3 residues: CASIQRATGVNTEAFF. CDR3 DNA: TGTGCCAGCATCCAGAGAGCGACAGGGGTGAACACTGAAGCTTTCTTT.

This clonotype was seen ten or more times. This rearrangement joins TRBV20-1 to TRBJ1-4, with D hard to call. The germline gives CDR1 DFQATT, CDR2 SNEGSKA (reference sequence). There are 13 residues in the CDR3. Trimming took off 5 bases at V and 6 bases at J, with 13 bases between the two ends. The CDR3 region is CSARSTGDEKLFF. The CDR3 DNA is TGCAGTGCTCGTTCCACCGGGGATGAAAAACTGTTTTTT.

The CDR3: CASSPGLRKAYEQYF. DNA of the CDR3: TGTGCCAGCTCACCGGGCCTTAGGAAAGCCTACGAGCAGTACTTC. The chain has TRBV18 and TRBJ2-7; the D is unclear. V was clipped by 3 bases and J by 2 bases, with 14 bases between them. CDR3 length: 15 residues. The V gene's germline CDR1 is KGHSH and CDR2 LQKENI. The full variable domain, in which reference TRBV18 and TRBJ2-7 provide the parts outside the CDR3, is NAGVMQNPRHLVRRRGQEARLRCSPMKGHSHVYWYRQLPEEGLKFMVYLQKENIIDESGMPKERFSAEFPKEGPSILRIQQVVRGDSAAYFCASSPGLRKAYEQYFGPGTRLTVT.

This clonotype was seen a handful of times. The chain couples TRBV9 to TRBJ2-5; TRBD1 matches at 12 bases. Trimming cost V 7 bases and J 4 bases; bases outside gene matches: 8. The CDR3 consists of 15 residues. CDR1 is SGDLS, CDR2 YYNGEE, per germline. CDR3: CASSTMGQGAETQYF. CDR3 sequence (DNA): TGTGCCAGCTCCACCATGGGACAGGGGGCAGAGACCCAGTACTTC.

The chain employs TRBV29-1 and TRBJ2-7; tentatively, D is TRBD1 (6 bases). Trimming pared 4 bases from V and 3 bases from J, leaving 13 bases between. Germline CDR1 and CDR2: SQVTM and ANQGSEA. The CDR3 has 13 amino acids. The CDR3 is CSVVGQNLYEQYF. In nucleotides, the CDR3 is TGCAGCGTTGTTGGACAGAACCTCTACGAGCAGTACTTC.

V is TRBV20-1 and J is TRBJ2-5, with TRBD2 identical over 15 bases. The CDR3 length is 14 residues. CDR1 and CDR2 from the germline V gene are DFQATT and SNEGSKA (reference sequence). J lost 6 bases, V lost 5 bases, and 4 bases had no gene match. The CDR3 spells CSAGLAGGPQTQYF. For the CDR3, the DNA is TGCAGTGCTGGACTAGCGGGGGGGCCCCAGACCCAGTACTTC.

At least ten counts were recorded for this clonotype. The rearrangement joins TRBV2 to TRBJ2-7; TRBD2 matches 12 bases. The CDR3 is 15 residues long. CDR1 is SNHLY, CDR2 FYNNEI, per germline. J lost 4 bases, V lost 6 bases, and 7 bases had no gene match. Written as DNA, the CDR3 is TGTGCCAGCAGGGCACCGGGACTAGCGGGTTACGAGCAGTACTTC. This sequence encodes CASRAPGLAGYEQYF.

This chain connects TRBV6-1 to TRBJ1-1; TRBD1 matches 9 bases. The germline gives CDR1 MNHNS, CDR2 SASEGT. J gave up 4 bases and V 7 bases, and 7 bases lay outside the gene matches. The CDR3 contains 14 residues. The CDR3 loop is CASIQTGGITEAFF. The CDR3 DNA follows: TGTGCCAGCATTCAGACAGGGGGTATCACTGAAGCTTTCTTT.

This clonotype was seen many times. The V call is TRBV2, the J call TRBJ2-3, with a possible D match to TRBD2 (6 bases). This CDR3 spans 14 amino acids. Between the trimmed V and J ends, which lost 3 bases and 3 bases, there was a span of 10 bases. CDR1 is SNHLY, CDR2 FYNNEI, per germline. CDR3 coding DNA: TGTGCCAGCAGTGACGGCGGGGTGACAGATACGCAGTATTTT. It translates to CASSDGGVTDTQYF.

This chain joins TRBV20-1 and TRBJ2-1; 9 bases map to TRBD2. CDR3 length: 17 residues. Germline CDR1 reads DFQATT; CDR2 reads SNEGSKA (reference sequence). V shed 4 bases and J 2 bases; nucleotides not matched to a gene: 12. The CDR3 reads CSATSSPGLAPYNEQFF. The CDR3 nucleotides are TGCAGTGCTACCAGCAGCCCGGGACTAGCCCCCTACAATGAGCAGTTCTTC.

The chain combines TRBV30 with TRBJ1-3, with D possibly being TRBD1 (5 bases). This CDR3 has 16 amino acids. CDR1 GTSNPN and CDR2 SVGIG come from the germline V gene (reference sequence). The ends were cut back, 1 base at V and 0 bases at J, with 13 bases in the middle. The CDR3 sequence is CAWSGGALPSGNTIYF. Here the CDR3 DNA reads TGTGCCTGGAGTGGCGGGGCTCTCCCCTCTGGAAACACCATATATTTT.

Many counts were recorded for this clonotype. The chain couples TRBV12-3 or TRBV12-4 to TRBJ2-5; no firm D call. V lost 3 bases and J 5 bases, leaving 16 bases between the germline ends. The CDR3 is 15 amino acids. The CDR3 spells CASSFMSSASETQYF. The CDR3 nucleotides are TGTGCCAGCAGTTTTATGAGCTCGGCGTCGGAGACCCAGTACTTC.

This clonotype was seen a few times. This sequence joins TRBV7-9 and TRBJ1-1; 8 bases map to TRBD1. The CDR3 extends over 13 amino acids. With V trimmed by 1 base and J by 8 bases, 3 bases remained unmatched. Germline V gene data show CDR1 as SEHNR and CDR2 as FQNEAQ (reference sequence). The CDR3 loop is CASSLGQGLEAFF. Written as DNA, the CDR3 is TGTGCCAGCAGCTTAGGACAGGGGTTGGAAGCTTTCTTT.

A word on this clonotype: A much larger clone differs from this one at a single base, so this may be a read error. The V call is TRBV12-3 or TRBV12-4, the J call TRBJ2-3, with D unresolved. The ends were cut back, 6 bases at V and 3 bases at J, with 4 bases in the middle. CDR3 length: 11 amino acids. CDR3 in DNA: TGTGCCAGCAGGGAAACAGATACGCAGTATTTT. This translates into CASRETDTQYF.

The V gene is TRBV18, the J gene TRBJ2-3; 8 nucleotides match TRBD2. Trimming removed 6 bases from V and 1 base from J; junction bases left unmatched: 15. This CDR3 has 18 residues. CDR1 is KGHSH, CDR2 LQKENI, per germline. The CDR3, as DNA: TGTGCCAGCTCCCCTGCAAGCGGGAGAAGTACGGGCACAGATACGCAGTATTTT. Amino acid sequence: CASSPASGRSTGTDTQYF.

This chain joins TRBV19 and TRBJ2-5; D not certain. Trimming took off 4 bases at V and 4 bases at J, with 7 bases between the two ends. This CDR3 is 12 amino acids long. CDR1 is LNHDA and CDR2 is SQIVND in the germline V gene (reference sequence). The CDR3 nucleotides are TGTGCCAGTAGTACGTACCGAGAGACCCAGTACTTC. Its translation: CASSTYRETQYF. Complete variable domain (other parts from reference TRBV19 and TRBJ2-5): DGGITQSPKYLFRKEGQNVTLSCEQNLNHDAMYWYRQDPGQGLRLIYYSQIVNDFQKGDIAEGYSVSREKKESFPLTVTSAQKNPTAFYLCASSTYRETQYFGPGTRLLVL.

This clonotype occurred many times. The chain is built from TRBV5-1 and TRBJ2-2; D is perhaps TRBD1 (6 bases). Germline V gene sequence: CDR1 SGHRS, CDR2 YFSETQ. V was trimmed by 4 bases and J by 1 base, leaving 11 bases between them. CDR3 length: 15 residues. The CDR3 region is CASSVGQKNTGELFF. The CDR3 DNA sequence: TGCGCCAGCAGCGTCGGACAGAAGAACACCGGGGAGCTGTTTTTT. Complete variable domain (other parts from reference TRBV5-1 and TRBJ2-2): KAGVTQTPRYLIKTRGQQVTLSCSPISGHRSVSWYQQTPGQGLQFLFEYFSETQRNKGNFPGRFSGRQFSNSRSEMNVSTLELGDSALYLCASSVGQKNTGELFFGEGSRLTVL.

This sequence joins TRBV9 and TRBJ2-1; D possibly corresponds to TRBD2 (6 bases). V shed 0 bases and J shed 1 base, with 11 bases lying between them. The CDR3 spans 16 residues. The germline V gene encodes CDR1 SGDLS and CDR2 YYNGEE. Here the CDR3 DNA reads TGTGCCAGCAGCGTAGTAGGTGGGACTTCCTACAATGAGCAGTTCTTC. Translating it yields CASSVVGGTSYNEQFF.

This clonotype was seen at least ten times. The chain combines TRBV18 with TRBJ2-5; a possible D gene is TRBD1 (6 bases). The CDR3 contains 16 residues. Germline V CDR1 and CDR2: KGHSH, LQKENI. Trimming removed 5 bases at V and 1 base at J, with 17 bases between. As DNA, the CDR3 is TGTGCCAGCTCATCAAGGACAGAAAGAACCCAAGAGACCCAGTACTTC. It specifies CASSSRTERTQETQYF.

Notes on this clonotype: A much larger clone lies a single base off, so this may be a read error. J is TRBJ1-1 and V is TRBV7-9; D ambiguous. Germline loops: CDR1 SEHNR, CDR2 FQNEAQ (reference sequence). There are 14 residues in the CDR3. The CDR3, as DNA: TGTGCCAGCAGCACGTCGGGCTGGAACACTGGAGCTTTCTTT. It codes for CASSTSGWNTGAFF.

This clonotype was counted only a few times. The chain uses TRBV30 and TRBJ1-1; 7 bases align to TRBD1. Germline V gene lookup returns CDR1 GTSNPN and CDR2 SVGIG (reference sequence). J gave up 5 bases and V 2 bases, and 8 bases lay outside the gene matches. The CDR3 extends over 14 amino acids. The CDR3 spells CAWSRQGIVTEAFF. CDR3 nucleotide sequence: TGTGCCTGGAGTCGACAGGGAATTGTTACTGAAGCTTTCTTT.

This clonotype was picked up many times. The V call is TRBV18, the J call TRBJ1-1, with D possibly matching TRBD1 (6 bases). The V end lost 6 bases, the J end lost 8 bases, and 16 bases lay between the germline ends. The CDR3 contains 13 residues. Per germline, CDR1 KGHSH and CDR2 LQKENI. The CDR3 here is CASSRMDRLEAFF. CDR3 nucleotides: TGTGCCAGCTCCCGTATGGACAGACTCGAAGCTTTCTTT. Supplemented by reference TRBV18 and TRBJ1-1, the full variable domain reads NAGVMQNPRHLVRRRGQEARLRCSPMKGHSHVYWYRQLPEEGLKFMVYLQKENIIDESGMPKERFSAEFPKEGPSILRIQQVVRGDSAAYFCASSRMDRLEAFFGQGTRLTVV.